These 18 T cell receptor beta chains share one sample of origin, sequenced in a study of beta chain features in type 1 diabetes. Sequencing targeted expressed TCRB transcripts, as all isolated RNA had been reverse transcribed. The table came from immunoSEQ multiplex PCR; TCRdb's copy has only in-frame clones and leaves some out. The data contain some 410,000 clones, roughly 13% of them singletons. The sample comprised naive CD4+ T cells from blood. The receptors come from a man aged 25-40 years in good health.

The chain joins TRBV19 to TRBJ1-5; D unclear. CDR3 size: 14 residues. V lost 5 bases and J lost 7, with 15 bases in between. Germline V CDR1 and CDR2: LNHDA, SQIVND (reference sequence). The CDR3 DNA is TGTGCCAGTAGTCCTCCCCGGGTTGGGCAGCCCCAGCATTTT. This codes for CASSPPRVGQPQHF.

The chain links TRBV4-3 to TRBJ2-3; no clear D. Trimming took off 0 bases at V and 2 bases at J, with 9 bases between the two ends. Germline CDR1 is LGHNA and CDR2 is YSLEER. This CDR3 spans 15 amino acids. CDR3: CASSQDITITDTQYF. Written as DNA, the CDR3 is TGCGCCAGCAGCCAAGATATAACTATCACAGATACGCAGTATTTT.

This clone turned up a few times. The chain employs TRBV18 and TRBJ2-1; TRBD1 aligns across 7 bases. Germline V gives CDR1 KGHSH, CDR2 LQKENI. This CDR3 has 14 residues. V dropped 4 bases and J dropped 5; count of bases not matched to a gene: 5. The CDR3 sequence is CASSLLTGNNEQFF. In DNA form, the CDR3 reads TGTGCCAGCTCACTCTTGACAGGGAACAATGAGCAGTTCTTC.

V is TRBV10-3 and J is TRBJ2-5, with TRBD1 identical over 8 bases. Germline V gene data show CDR1 as ENHRY and CDR2 as SYGVKD. There are 14 residues in the CDR3. V shed 10 bases and J 5 bases; nucleotides not matched to a gene: 12. This chain's CDR3 is CATRGPGGRETQYF. CDR3 nucleotide sequence: TGTGCCACTAGAGGTCCAGGGGGCAGGGAGACCCAGTACTTC.

This clone was seen more than once but under ten times. The chain employs TRBV6-5 and TRBJ1-1; 8 nucleotides agree with TRBD1. The trim removed 7 bases at V and 6 bases at J, leaving 4 bases unmatched. CDR3 length: 12 amino acids. Germline-derived CDR1 and CDR2 are MNHEY and SVGAGI. The CDR3 loop reads CASIGQGAEAFF. CDR3 nucleotide sequence: TGTGCCAGCATCGGACAGGGCGCTGAAGCTTTCTTT.

V and J are TRBV10-3 and TRBJ1-2; a possible D gene is TRBD1 (5 bases). Trimming pared 3 bases from V and 0 bases from J, leaving 11 bases between. Germline lookup yields CDR1 ENHRY and CDR2 SYGVKD. This CDR3 contains 15 residues. DNA of the CDR3: TGTGCCATCAGTGACACCGGACAAGCTAACTATGGCTACACCTTC. This translates into CAISDTGQANYGYTF.

This clone was picked up a small number of times. The rearrangement uses TRBV7-2 and TRBJ1-2; D unclear. The CDR3 is 12 residues long. The V end lost 5 bases, the J end lost 2 bases, and 6 bases lay between the germline ends. CDR1 and CDR2 from the germline V gene are SGHTA and FQGNSA. CDR3 protein: CASSPPNYGYTF. Written as DNA, the CDR3 is TGTGCCAGCAGCCCGCCGAACTATGGCTACACCTTC. Using reference TRBV7-2 and TRBJ1-2 for the parts outside the CDR3, the full variable domain is GAGVSQSPSNKVTEKGKDVELRCDPISGHTALYWYRQSLGQGLEFLIYFQGNSAPDKSGLPSDRFSAERTGGSVSTLTIQRTQQEDSAVYLCASSPPNYGYTFGSGTRLTVV.

V usage is TRBV25-1 and J usage is TRBJ2-5; 14 bases fit TRBD2. Germline values: CDR1 MGHDK, CDR2 SYGVNS. With 5 bases clipped from V and 4 bases from J, the junction kept 3 bases outside the gene matches. This CDR3 comprises 15 residues. CDR3 DNA sequence: TGTGCCAGCAGTCGGACTAGCGGGAGGCCAGAGACCCAGTACTTC. Translating gives CASSRTSGRPETQYF. The complete variable domain, with remaining parts taken from reference TRBV25-1 and TRBJ2-5, reads EADIYQTPRYLVIGTGKKITLECSQTMGHDKMYWYQQDPGMELHLIHYSYGVNSTEKGDLSSESTVSRIRTEHFPLTLESARPSHTSQYLCASSRTSGRPETQYFGPGTRLLVL.

In this sample, this clone turned up many times. The chain joins TRBV30 to TRBJ1-2; 7 bases are shared with TRBD1. The germline V gene has CDR1 GTSNPN and CDR2 SVGIG (reference sequence). V dropped 4 bases and J dropped 3; count of bases not matched to a gene: 5. This CDR3 comprises 13 residues. CDR3 sequence reads: CAWKGDSDYGYTF. The CDR3 coding sequence is TGTGCCTGGAAAGGGGACAGCGACTATGGCTACACCTTC.

The gene calls are TRBV27 and TRBJ1-1; D remains ambiguous. The germline CDR1 and CDR2 sequences are MNHEY and SMNVEV (reference sequence). Trimming cost V 7 bases and J 4 bases, with 16 bases left between them. This CDR3 is built from 14 residues. The CDR3 loop is CASTPSDFGTEAFF. DNA for the CDR3: TGTGCCAGCACCCCGTCTGACTTTGGCACTGAAGCTTTCTTT.

This clone came up a few times. The genes are TRBV4-3 and TRBJ2-7; TRBD1 or TRBD2 may be the D gene (5 bases each). V dropped 9 bases and J dropped 0 bases, with 18 bases sitting between them. CDR3 length: 15 amino acids. Germline V gene sequence: CDR1 LGHNA, CDR2 YSLEER. CDR3 residues: CASRPGTGSSYEQYF. The CDR3 region has the DNA TGCGCCAGTCGGCCGGGGACGGGGAGCTCCTACGAGCAGTACTTC.

The rearrangement joins TRBV7-2 to TRBJ2-7, with D possibly matching TRBD2 (6 bases). Trimming took off 5 bases at V and 3 bases at J, with 20 bases between the two ends. The CDR3 totals 16 residues. Germline assignment: CDR1 SGHTA and CDR2 FQGNSA. The CDR3 region is CASSLTSGGIVYEQYF. DNA of the CDR3: TGTGCCAGCAGCCTTACCAGCGGAGGGATTGTCTACGAGCAGTACTTC.

This clone was observed a few times. The V call is TRBV5-6, the J call TRBJ2-7, with 8 bases matching TRBD1. CDR3 length: 17 residues. Trimming cost V 0 bases and J 5 bases; bases outside gene matches: 13. Germline V gives CDR1 SGHDT, CDR2 YYEEEE. CDR3 in amino acids: CASSLGRFGQGRHEQYF. In DNA, the CDR3 is TGTGCCAGCAGCTTGGGAAGGTTCGGACAGGGAAGGCACGAGCAGTACTTC.

V is TRBV6-5 and J is TRBJ1-1; D ambiguous. This CDR3 has 11 amino acids. In germline, CDR1 is MNHEY, CDR2 SVGAGI. V was pared by 11 bases and J by 4 bases, with 11 bases between. CDR3 bases: TGTGCCGCCGGGAGGAGCACTGAAGCTTTCTTT. It codes for CAAGRSTEAFF.

This CDR3 reads CASHLTGMNTEAFF. The DNA of the CDR3 is TGTGCCAGTCACCTCACAGGCATGAACACTGAAGCTTTCTTT. The chain is built from TRBV19 and TRBJ1-1; a weak D match, TRBD1 (5 bases). Germline V gene sequence: CDR1 LNHDA, CDR2 SQIVND (reference sequence). The CDR3 contains 14 residues. The V end was cut by 8 bases, the J end by 0 bases, with 13 bases between.

This clone was detected only a few times. The chain links TRBV29-1 to TRBJ2-1, with D uncertain. Germline assignment: CDR1 SQVTM and CDR2 ANQGSEA. The ends were cut back, 4 bases at V and 4 bases at J, with 8 bases in the middle. This CDR3 contains 12 residues. The CDR3 protein is CSVGPIYNEQFF. The CDR3 nucleotides are TGCAGCGTTGGACCCATTTACAATGAGCAGTTCTTC.

Only a few counts were recorded for this clone. The chain links TRBV6-1 to TRBJ2-1; D is perhaps TRBD2 (6 bases). The germline CDR1 and CDR2 sequences are MNHNS and SASEGT. The CDR3 length is 14 residues. V was pared by 4 bases and J by 4 bases, with 11 bases between. CDR3 sequence (DNA): TGTGCCAGCAGTGGAGGCGGAGGGTACAATGAGCAGTTCTTC. Encoded protein: CASSGGGGYNEQFF.

The chain joins TRBV27 to TRBJ2-7; a possible D gene is TRBD2 (5 bases). The CDR3 is made up of 12 amino acids. Trimming took 8 bases from V and 0 from J, leaving 8 bases between them. Germline CDR1 is MNHEY and CDR2 is SMNVEV (reference sequence). The CDR3 nucleotides read TGTGCCAGCGGTACTAGCTCCTACGAGCAGTACGTC. This translates into CASGTSSYEQYV.